This T cell receptor (beta chain) was identified in a study of blood T cell repertoires in COVID-19. Germline V CDR1 and CDR2: SGHRS, YFSETQ. This CDR3 contains 15 residues. Trimming took 4 bases from V and 3 from J; bases not matched to a gene: 2. In the original workflow: The assay estimated nucleated cells by amplifying reference gene primers. Generated by immunoSEQ multiplex PCR, the TCRdb table keeps only in-frame clones and is missing some. V, J and clone size are those of that table, while D and trimming were read from the DNA. The sample consists of approximately 220,000 clones, 80% to 90% of them appearing once.

This sequence originates from a woman aged 18-35 years in a cohort exposed to, infected with or recovered from COVID-19 (not recorded which). The V call is TRBV5-1, the J call TRBJ2-2; 11 nucleotides agree with TRBD1. Material: PBMCs or T cells enriched from blood (not recorded which). Written as DNA, the CDR3 is TGCGCCAGCAGCCGGGGACAGGGGGACACCGGGGAGCTGTTTTTT. Its protein is CASSRGQGDTGELFF.